The TCR beta chain described here comes from a study of blood T cells in healthy people across ages. With respect to this clonotype: Its antigen is not known.

Study results and limitations: The unsorted PBMCs prevented any conclusive comparison of naive versus antigen-experienced cells.

A second PCR of 7 to 11 cycles used a sample-barcoded 5' primer and a J-beta primer mix. The template-switch adaptor, which had 12 random nucleotides, put a tag on each cDNA molecule. MiXCR, applied by TCRdb to the 5' RACE reads, yields one record per CDR3 protein. The repertoire includes 1.4 million or so distinct CDR3 sequences, approximately 43% of them detected once, and more than 4% sits in the top ten. V was pared by 5 bases and J by 7 bases, with 14 bases between. This CDR3 spans 13 amino acids. Looked up from germline, CDR1 is ENHRY and CDR2 is SYGVKD. The donors, healthy Caucasians from Russia, were aged about 6 to 95. Samples each had at least 5 micrograms of total RNA extracted.

This clonotype originated in a woman younger than 30 in good health. The source material was blood. The V call is TRBV10-3, the J call TRBJ1-1, with D tentatively TRBD1 (5 bases). CDR3 nucleotides: TGTGCCATCAGTACAGGCCTCGGCGGTGAAGCTTTCTTT. This gives the protein CAISTGLGGEAFF.